This T cell receptor (beta chain) was captured in a study of glioma-infiltrating T cells after dendritic cell vaccination. Indicated time point: after dendritic cell vaccination, including at tumor progression/relapse. CDR1 is SSHAT and CDR2 is FNYEAQ in the germline V gene (reference sequence). This CDR3 comprises 17 residues. The method was immunoSEQ multiplex PCR; TCRdb's version includes in-frame clones alone and lacks a portion of them. Found here are 60,000 or so clones, approximately 86% of them singletons; the top ten hold under 14%. To note about this clone: The junction shows a germline mismatch at one end, possibly a read error.

The chain combines TRBV7-7 with TRBJ2-1; TRBD2 matches at 15 bases. The sample was blood, taken after dendritic cell vaccination. The receptor's source is a human donor with glioblastoma. This chain's CDR3 is CASSRSSGLAGGGEQFF. The CDR3 bases are TGTGCTAGCAGCCGCTCCTCGGGACTAGCGGGAGGTGGTGAGCAGTTCTTC.